One and the same sample provided the 21 T cell receptor beta chains below, sequenced in a study of tumor-infiltrating lymphocytes in primary liver carcinoma (TCRdb year 2017). The instrument was an Illumina HiSeq 2500. Starting from about 500 ng total RNA, TCRbeta-specific cDNA was produced by reverse transcription with a constant-region primer and ProtoScript II reverse transcriptase. Three nested multiplex PCR rounds, following a slightly modified ARM-PCR procedure, were used to build the TCRbeta libraries. Each of the first two PCR rounds ran for about 11 cycles using multiplex TRBV1-TRBV30 forward primers together with a Cbeta reverse primer. TCRdb reanalyzed the raw reads on its own, using fastp at Q25 for trimming and MiXCR for clone calling, and kept in-frame beta chains. Each record represents a unique CDR3 protein, reported with the most common genes and DNA among its rows. This sample comprises about 320,000 distinct CDR3 sequences, 50% to 60% of them detected only once. The ten largest account for about 17% of the sample.

Blood RNA was extracted from unsorted whole blood using TRIzol reagent, and germline DNA was obtained with the DNeasy Blood & Tissue kit. What was sequenced was peripheral blood. These receptors were taken from a woman aged 25 to 45 with primary liver carcinoma and hepatitis B virus infection.

This clonotype was picked up many times. The chain is built from TRBV4-1 and TRBJ1-1, with D unclear. The CDR3 extends over 13 amino acids. Germline V gene data show CDR1 as MGHRA and CDR2 as YSYEKL. With 1 base removed from V and 4 bases from J, the gap between germline ends came to 7 bases. CDR3 sequence (DNA): TGCGCCAGCAGCCAAGGGGTGGGCACTGAAGCTTTCTTT. It specifies CASSQGVGTEAFF.

A remark on this clonotype: Possible read error: a much larger clone is one base away. The J gene is TRBJ2-3, the V gene TRBV7-9; D not certain. The CDR3 runs 13 residues. V lost 5 bases to trimming and J lost 0 bases, with 6 bases between them. Germline assignment: CDR1 SEHNR and CDR2 FQNEAQ (reference sequence). This CDR3 reads CASSHLSTDTQYF. The CDR3, as DNA: TGTGCCAGCAGCCACCTAAGCACAGATACGCAGTATTTT. The full variable domain, in which reference TRBV7-9 and TRBJ2-3 provide the parts outside the CDR3, is DTGVSQNPRHKITKRGQNVTFRCDPISEHNRLYWYRQTLGQGPEFLTYFQNEAQLEKSRLLSDRFSAERPKGSFSTLEIQRTEQGDSAMYLCASSHLSTDTQYFGPGTRLTVL.

Notes on this clonotype: This may stem from a read error, because a much larger clone lies one nucleotide away. V is TRBV6-6 and J is TRBJ2-3, with D unclear. Germline V gives CDR1 MNHNY, CDR2 SVGAGI (reference sequence). This CDR3 spans 14 amino acids. The CDR3 DNA reads TGTGCCAGCAATTACTCGAGGCAGACAGATACGCAGTATTTT. This sequence encodes CASNYSRQTDTQYF.

On this clonotype: A single base separates this from a much larger clone, so it may be a read error. This sequence joins TRBV6-5 and TRBJ2-3; tentatively, D is TRBD1 or TRBD2 (5 bases each). Germline CDR1 is MNHEY and CDR2 is SVGAGI. The ends were cut back, 8 bases at V and 6 bases at J, with 12 bases in the middle. This CDR3 is 12 amino acids long. The CDR3 DNA reads TGTGCCAGCCCGGGACCGCCGGATACGCAGTATTTT. It is translated as CASPGPPDTQYF.

This clonotype has just a few counts. This chain connects TRBV6-6 to TRBJ2-1; D is ambiguous. The germline gives CDR1 MNHNY, CDR2 SVGAGI (reference sequence). V shed 8 bases and J shed 10 bases, with 15 bases lying between them. The CDR3 is 12 amino acids. CDR3 amino acids: CASALFDQEQFF. CDR3 coding DNA: TGTGCCAGCGCCCTTTTCGACCAGGAGCAGTTCTTC.

Here the CDR3 reads CASSSYNLLAGGSEQYF. The CDR3 DNA reads as TGTGCCAGCAGTTCGTACAATTTGCTAGCGGGGGGTTCGGAACAGTACTTC. The genes are TRBV12-3 or TRBV12-4 and TRBJ2-7, with 11 bases matching TRBD2. The CDR3 sequence is 17 residues long. V lost 4 bases and J lost 10; bases outside the gene matches: 18.

This clonotype was counted a single time. This may be a read error: a much more frequent sequence differs by one nucleotide. This sequence joins TRBV6-5 and TRBJ1-4; the match to TRBD1 covers 7 bases. This CDR3 is built from 15 residues. The germline V gene encodes CDR1 MNHEY and CDR2 SVGAGI. CDR3 region: CANSPVGGAGEKLFF. Written as DNA, the CDR3 is TGTGCCAACAGTCCCGTAGGGGGCGCCGGTGAAAAACTGTTTTTT.

Turning to this clonotype: A much bigger clone sits one base away, suggesting this may be a read error. The V gene is TRBV6-5, the J gene TRBJ2-7; TRBD1 matches 8 bases. After removal of 8 bases from V and 2 bases from J, the junction contained 5 bases not matched to a gene. There are 13 residues in the CDR3. Germline V gene data show CDR1 as MNHEY and CDR2 as SVGAGI. Written as DNA, the CDR3 is TGTGCCAGCGGCCCAGGGGGCCCCTACGAGCAGTACTTC. It yields the protein CASGPGGPYEQYF.

As to this clonotype: A much larger clone is a single base away; this may be a read error. The chain couples TRBV6-2 or TRBV6-3 to TRBJ2-7; the match to TRBD2 covers 10 bases. CDR1 is MNHEY, CDR2 SVGEGT, per germline. The V and J ends lost 6 bases and 2 bases, in that order; junction bases with no gene match: 7. The CDR3 has 15 residues. The CDR3 reads CASSRTSGNTYEQYF. DNA of the CDR3: TGTGCCAGCAGCCGGACTAGCGGCAACACCTACGAGCAGTACTTC.

A remark on this clonotype: One end of the junction fails to match germline, which may point to a read error. The V call is TRBV11-1, the J call TRBJ2-7; either TRBD1 or TRBD2 may supply D (5 bases each). CDR1 and CDR2 (germline): SGHAT, FQDESV (reference sequence). CDR3 size: 16 residues. DNA for the CDR3: TGTGCCAGCAGCTTAGCGAGGGACCCCGCCTCGGCCGAGCAGCACTTC. Its translation: CASSLARDPASAEQHF.

In its sample, this clonotype was seen a few times. The germline gene is not matched at one end of the junction; a read error may be the cause. This chain links TRBV12-5 with TRBJ2-7; perhaps TRBD1 as D (7 bases). Looked up from germline, CDR1 is LGHNT and CDR2 is FRNRAP. CDR3 length equals 13 residues. The CDR3 is CAGGLEGAGETNF. The CDR3 DNA reads as TGTGCTGGTGGTTTGGAGGGGGCCGGGGAGACGAACTTC. Full variable domain (rest looked up from reference TRBV12-5 and TRBJ2-7): DARVTQTPRHKVTEMGQEVTMRCQPILGHNTVFWYRQTMMQGLELLAYFRNRAPLDDSGMPKDRFSAEMPDATLATLKIQPSEPRDSAVYFCAGGLEGAGETNFGPGTRLTVT.

The chain joins TRBV5-1 to TRBJ2-1; D unresolved. V shed 0 bases and J shed 0 bases, with 10 bases lying between them. This CDR3 is 16 amino acids long. Germline CDR1 reads SGHRS; CDR2 reads YFSETQ. CDR3 sequence: CASSLVSPSSYNEQFF. CDR3 DNA sequence: TGCGCCAGCAGCTTGGTATCGCCTAGCTCCTACAATGAGCAGTTCTTC.

The chain employs TRBV7-9 and TRBJ2-5; D possibly uses TRBD1 or TRBD2 (5 bases each). V lost 2 bases and J lost 10, with 14 bases in between. Looked up from germline, CDR1 is SEHNR and CDR2 is FQNEAQ (reference sequence). This CDR3 has 13 residues. The CDR3 bases are TGTGCCAGCAGCTTAACTACCTGGGGGATCCAGTACTTC. It yields the protein CASSLTTWGIQYF.

This clonotype was counted ten times or more. The chain employs TRBV12-3 or TRBV12-4 and TRBJ2-3; the D gene is possibly TRBD1 (5 bases). The CDR3 runs 13 residues. V was cut by 3 bases and J by 6 bases, with 10 bases left in between. Written as DNA, the CDR3 is TGTGCCAGCAGTTTGCTGGGGCCCGATACGCAGTATTTT. Its protein product is CASSLLGPDTQYF.

The gene calls are TRBV29-1 and TRBJ1-3; no firm D call. Germline V CDR1 and CDR2: SQVTM, ANQGSEA. The CDR3 has 12 amino acids. Trimming pared 6 bases from V and 5 bases from J, leaving 11 bases between. In DNA form, the CDR3 reads TGCAGCGTCGAGAGAACACGAAACACCATATATTTT. It translates to CSVERTRNTIYF.

Of note for this clonotype: Likely a read error: the CDR3 ends without its conserved phenylalanine or tryptophan. V and J are TRBV6-6 and TRBJ1-2, with TRBD1 matching 9 bases. J lost 2 bases, V lost 10 bases, and 5 bases had no gene match. CDR3 length: 13 amino acids. Germline V gene lookup returns CDR1 MNHNY and CDR2 SVGAGI (reference sequence). CDR3 DNA sequence: TGTGCCACGAGGACAGGGGTAAACTATGGCTACACCCTC. Its protein product is CATRTGVNYGYTL.

This clonotype was observed a handful of times. The rearrangement links TRBV28 to TRBJ2-7; D might be TRBD1 (6 bases). CDR1 MDHEN and CDR2 SYDVKM come from the germline V gene. V shed 4 bases and J shed 6 bases, with 7 bases lying between them. This CDR3 contains 11 residues. The CDR3 bases are TGTGCCAGCAGTTACAGGGTCGAGCAGTACTTC. This sequence encodes CASSYRVEQYF.

For this clonotype: This sequence may be a read error, since a much larger clone differs from it by one base. The V and J genes are TRBV12-3 or TRBV12-4 and TRBJ1-1; possibly TRBD1 for D (5 bases). The V end lost 8 bases, the J end lost 4 bases, and 8 bases lay between the germline ends. The CDR3 runs to 11 residues. The CDR3 sequence: CASGASTEAFF. The CDR3 DNA follows: TGTGCCAGCGGGGCGAGCACTGAAGCTTTCTTT.

This clonotype has at least ten counts. J is TRBJ2-1 and V is TRBV29-1; 9 nucleotides agree with TRBD1. The germline V gene has CDR1 SQVTM and CDR2 ANQGSEA. V lost 6 bases, J lost 7 bases, and 7 bases stayed unmatched. This CDR3 contains 13 residues. The CDR3 coding sequence is TGCAGCGTGGAACAGGGGGCGCGGAATGAGCAGTTCTTC. Amino acids: CSVEQGARNEQFF.

The gene calls are TRBV30 and TRBJ2-1; 7 bases align to TRBD1. V gave up 1 base and J gave up 7 bases; unmatched junction bases: 10. Germline CDR1 is GTSNPN and CDR2 is SVGIG (reference sequence). This CDR3 has 15 residues. CDR3 residues: CAWSGSPGGRNEQFF. In nucleotides, the CDR3 is TGTGCCTGGAGTGGATCCCCAGGGGGACGGAATGAGCAGTTCTTC.

Details on this clonotype: This CDR3 fails to terminate in the conserved phenylalanine or tryptophan, so it likely reflects a read error. The CDR3 region is CASGFYPTEAFI. CDR3 DNA: TGTGCCAGCGGCTTCTACCCCACTGAAGCTTTCATT. The rearrangement joins TRBV11-2 to TRBJ1-1, with unresolved D. Germline V gives CDR1 SGHAT, CDR2 FQNNGV. The CDR3 runs to 12 residues.